This T cell receptor beta chain comes out of a study of shared clonotypes between healthy human individuals. Study-wide points: Limitation of the genetic and exposure-history diversity represented came from the few donors. Only blood samples were collected, and tissue repertoires likely differ.

The CDR3 is 15 residues long. Trimming cost V 0 bases and J 13 bases, with 16 bases left between them. From germline, CDR1 is SGHDN and CDR2 FVKESK. The assay used deep level. Methods used by the authors: ImmunoSEQ yielded junction-only sequences lacking quality scores, so filtering differed. Clones were read by immunoSEQ multiplex PCR, and TCRdb kept only the in-frame ones, dropping some. V and J calls and clone size are those listed in that table; D and trimming were worked out from the DNA. The sample records about 960,000 clones, about 80% being singletons. To note about this clone: What it recognizes is unknown.

The chain links TRBV14 to TRBJ1-6, with a possible D match to TRBD1 (5 bases). This receptor was taken from a man aged 18 to 29 in good health. Input material: memory CD4+ T cells sorted from blood. Subset here: CD45RA-negative fraction. This CDR3 is CASSQDRGSRIPLHF. For the CDR3, the DNA is TGTGCCAGCAGCCAAGACCGGGGCTCCAGAATTCCCCTCCACTTT. The variable domain in full, completed from reference TRBV14 and TRBJ1-6, reads EAGVTQFPSHSVIEKGQTVTLRCDPISGHDNLYWYRRVMGKEIKFLLHFVKESKQDESGMPNNRFLAERTGGTYSTLKVQPAELEDSGVYFCASSQDRGSRIPLHFGNGTRLTVT.